This TCR beta chain was identified during a study of identical twins. Study-wide findings and caveats: Out-of-frame alpha sequences shared by twins showed excess low generation probability. The models gave estimates that fell short of the out-of-frame TCR alpha sharing seen in monozygotic twins.

Through template switching, a universal primer site was introduced, and the cDNA contained unique molecular identifiers. TCRdb analysed the 5' RACE reads with MiXCR anew, one entry per CDR3 protein. The sample comprises about 530,000 distinct CDR3 sequences, about a fifth of which are singletons, and 0.4% to 0.6% rests with the top ten. This clonotype has a handful of counts. Antigen: not known. The CDR3 is made up of 15 amino acids. J was trimmed by 3 bases and V by 5 bases; bases with no gene match: 7. Germline V gene lookup returns CDR1 DFQATT and CDR2 SNEGSKA (reference sequence). The same specimen was also included in a second study, on yellow fever vaccine responses in identical twins.

The TCR was taken from a woman in her late teens or twenties in good health. What was sequenced was CD4+ T cells sorted from blood. This chain links TRBV20-1 with TRBJ2-1; 10 bases match TRBD2. CDR3 DNA sequence: TGCAGTGCTGGAAGACTAGCGGGTTACTACAATGAGCAGTTCTTC. It specifies CSAGRLAGYYNEQFF.